The source of this T cell receptor (beta chain) is a study of blood T cell repertoires in COVID-19. TCRdb keeps only in-frame clones here, not all; method: immunoSEQ multiplex PCR. The sample lists roughly 200,000 clones, over 70% occurring once. V lost 3 bases to trimming and J lost 6 bases, with 15 bases between them. CDR3 length equals 14 residues. CDR1 is SGHRS and CDR2 is YFSETQ in the germline V gene. The clonotype comes from a woman between 40 and 50 years old with COVID-19, enrolled during active disease. The chain joins TRBV5-1 to TRBJ1-2; possibly TRBD1 for D (6 bases). Material: peripheral blood. The CDR3 DNA reads as TGCGCCAGCAGCTCACCACAGGGTGTCGATGGCTACACCTTC. Encoded protein: CASSSPQGVDGYTF.